The present T cell receptor beta chain was sequenced within a study of cytomegalovirus exposure and HLA in healthy donors. Findings and caveats of the study: Cytomegalovirus association was listed for approximately 150 TCR beta chains. V- and J-gene trimming in TCR beta was tied to a missense DCLRE1C variant by an analysis performed later.

Germline CDR1 reads KGHSH; CDR2 reads LQKENI. This CDR3 is built from 15 residues. Trimming took off 3 bases at V and 9 bases at J, with 18 bases between the two ends. It was with 60 Vbeta and 13 Jbeta primers that the PCR ran. Method: immunoSEQ multiplex PCR; TCRdb's copy keeps in-frame clones and lacks some. The sample consists of roughly 140,000 clones, around 75% of them appearing once. Donors showed nominal health when sampled, although they likely had unrecorded immune exposures. Only one count was recorded for this clone. Its antigen is not identified. Material: PBMCs. The genes are TRBV18 and TRBJ1-5; possible D gene TRBD1, 6 bases. This sequence was found in a female donor in good health and CMV-seronegative. CDR3 sequence reads: CASSPFDKGEGPQHF. CDR3 coding DNA: TGTGCCAGCTCACCGTTTGACAAGGGGGAAGGGCCCCAGCATTTT.